This is a list of T cell receptor beta chains from one sample in a study of beta chain features in type 1 diabetes. The repertoire was sequenced with immunoSEQ multiplex PCR; TCRdb's copy has only in-frame clones and lacks some. Of about 160,000 clones listed, 7% to 9% are singletons. The sequenced sample was central memory CD4+ T cells from blood. All receptors come from a man younger than 35 with type 1 diabetes. Each CDR3 is given with its conserved first and last residue. The D gene is left open where the match is weak. The size entry is marked missing in some rows and otherwise reads once, few, many or a size class.

j_call: TRBJ1-3
v_call: TRBV30
clone_size: few
d_call: -
cdr3_nt: TGTGCCTGGAGTGATCCCCGGAGGTATGGAAACACCATATATTTT
cdr3_aa: CAWSDPRRYGNTIYF

j_call: TRBJ1-5
v_call: TRBV5-1
clone_size: few
d_call: TRBD1
cdr3_nt: TGCGCCAGCAGCTGGACAGGGGAAAATCAGCCCCAGCATTTT
cdr3_aa: CASSWTGENQPQHF

j_call: TRBJ2-7
v_call: TRBV15
clone_size: -
d_call: -
cdr3_nt: TGTGCCACCAGCAGAGATCGGCTGGGGGGATACGAGCAGTACTTC
cdr3_aa: CATSRDRLGGYEQYF

j_call: TRBJ2-5
v_call: TRBV6-6
clone_size: few
d_call: -
cdr3_nt: TGTGCCAGCGGGCAGGGGCAACGGCAAGAGACCCAGTACTTC
cdr3_aa: CASGQGQRQETQYF

j_call: TRBJ1-2
v_call: TRBV19
clone_size: -
d_call: -
cdr3_nt: TGTGCCAGTACTCACCAGGGAGGGCTCTATGGCTACACCTTC
cdr3_aa: CASTHQGGLYGYTF

j_call: TRBJ2-2
v_call: TRBV4-2
clone_size: -
d_call: TRBD1
cdr3_nt: TGTGCCAGCAGCTTGGCAGGGACAGCCAGAGGGGAGCTGTTTTTT
cdr3_aa: CASSLAGTARGELFF

j_call: TRBJ1-6
v_call: TRBV21-1
clone_size: -
d_call: -
cdr3_nt: TGTGCCAGCAGCAAATTTCATGGACGGGAGCCCTATAATTCACCCCTCCACTTT
cdr3_aa: CASSKFHGREPYNSPLHF

j_call: TRBJ2-7
v_call: TRBV5-1
clone_size: -
d_call: TRBD1
cdr3_nt: TGCGCCAGCAGCTCCCCTGGCAGGGGGCTCTCCTACGAGCAGTACTTC
cdr3_aa: CASSSPGRGLSYEQYF

j_call: TRBJ2-3
v_call: TRBV7-8
clone_size: few
d_call: -
cdr3_nt: TGTGCCAGCAACAGGGTATCGCGGGAGAACACAGATACGCAGTATTTT
cdr3_aa: CASNRVSRENTDTQYF

j_call: TRBJ2-5
v_call: TRBV9
clone_size: many
d_call: TRBD2
cdr3_nt: TGTGCCAGCACCGTCGGTCTAGCGGAAGAGACCCAGTACTTC
cdr3_aa: CASTVGLAEETQYF

j_call: TRBJ2-3
v_call: TRBV19
clone_size: -
d_call: TRBD2
cdr3_nt: TGTGCCAGTAGTATAGGGGGGCAGCGGGGGCGCACAGATACGCAGTATTTT
cdr3_aa: CASSIGGQRGRTDTQYF

j_call: TRBJ2-7
v_call: TRBV4-3
clone_size: -
d_call: -
cdr3_nt: TGCGCCAGCAGCCAAGATTTAAGGAGGGAACGGAGCGAGCAGTACTTC
cdr3_aa: CASSQDLRRERSEQYF

j_call: TRBJ2-3
v_call: TRBV7-2
clone_size: -
d_call: -
cdr3_nt: TGTGCCAGCAGCCCGGGCGGGATGAGGACAGATACGCAGTATTTT
cdr3_aa: CASSPGGMRTDTQYF

j_call: TRBJ1-1
v_call: TRBV5-4
clone_size: -
d_call: -
cdr3_nt: TGTGCCAGCAGCTCCCCGCTACTCTACACTGAAGCTTTCTTT
cdr3_aa: CASSSPLLYTEAFF

j_call: TRBJ1-2
v_call: TRBV6-5
clone_size: few
d_call: -
cdr3_nt: TGTGCCAGCAGTTGGAGCCCCGGGACAAATGGCTACACCTTC
cdr3_aa: CASSWSPGTNGYTF

j_call: TRBJ1-2
v_call: TRBV19
clone_size: -
d_call: TRBD1
cdr3_nt: TGTGCCAGTAGGATGGGACAGCTTTTTTATGGCTACACCTTC
cdr3_aa: CASRMGQLFYGYTF

j_call: TRBJ2-3
v_call: TRBV29-1
clone_size: -
d_call: -
cdr3_nt: TGCAGCGTTGAAGATTCGACTACCGGAGATACGCAGTATTTT
cdr3_aa: CSVEDSTTGDTQYF

j_call: TRBJ2-2
v_call: TRBV18
clone_size: -
d_call: TRBD2
cdr3_nt: TGTGCCAGCTCACCGACCCCGCTGACTAGCGGGGGGGCGGACACCGGGGAGCTGTTTTTT
cdr3_aa: CASSPTPLTSGGADTGELFF

j_call: TRBJ1-1
v_call: TRBV30
clone_size: -
d_call: TRBD1
cdr3_nt: TGTGCCTGGAGTGGGTTAGGACAGGGGAACACTGAAGCTTTCTTT
cdr3_aa: CAWSGLGQGNTEAFF

j_call: TRBJ2-3
v_call: TRBV4-3
clone_size: few
d_call: TRBD2
cdr3_nt: TGCGCCAGCAGCCAAGATCTTCGGACTAGCGGGGGCACAGATACGCAGTATTTT
cdr3_aa: CASSQDLRTSGGTDTQYF

j_call: TRBJ1-5
v_call: TRBV28
clone_size: few
d_call: -
cdr3_nt: TGTGCCAGCAGTTGGGTCAGGCGTCAGCCCCAGCATTTT
cdr3_aa: CASSWVRRQPQHF

j_call: TRBJ1-4
v_call: TRBV27
clone_size: few
d_call: -
cdr3_nt: TGTGCCAGCAGTCCCCACCCGAGTGAAAAACTGTTTTTT
cdr3_aa: CASSPHPSEKLFF

j_call: TRBJ2-3
v_call: TRBV4-2
clone_size: -
d_call: -
cdr3_nt: TGTGCCAGCAGCGAAGGCCGGCAGGGATGGGCAGATACGCAGTATTTT
cdr3_aa: CASSEGRQGWADTQYF

j_call: TRBJ1-5
v_call: TRBV28
clone_size: -
d_call: TRBD1
cdr3_nt: TGTGCCAGCAGTTCCGGACAGGGAGGGAATCAGCCCCAGCATTTT
cdr3_aa: CASSSGQGGNQPQHF

j_call: TRBJ1-1
v_call: TRBV6-5
clone_size: -
d_call: TRBD1
cdr3_nt: TGTGCCAGCAGTTACACACCCGGGACAGGGGGTACTGAAGCTTTCTTT
cdr3_aa: CASSYTPGTGGTEAFF

j_call: TRBJ2-1
v_call: TRBV28
clone_size: -
d_call: TRBD2
cdr3_nt: TGTGCCAGCAGTTCGGGACTAGCGGGATGGACGAGTCGCGGGAGGGGGAATGAGCAGTTCTTC
cdr3_aa: CASSSGLAGWTSRGRGNEQFF

j_call: TRBJ2-1
v_call: TRBV7-8
clone_size: few
d_call: TRBD2
cdr3_nt: TGTGCCAGCAGCTTGGCCATAGCTAGCGGGAGTTTCCATGAGCAGTTCTTC
cdr3_aa: CASSLAIASGSFHEQFF

j_call: TRBJ1-1
v_call: TRBV7-8
clone_size: few
d_call: -
cdr3_nt: TGTGCCAGCAGCTTCCGGTCCGGGGGCACTGAAGCTTTCTTT
cdr3_aa: CASSFRSGGTEAFF

j_call: TRBJ2-6
v_call: TRBV5-4
clone_size: few
d_call: TRBD2
cdr3_nt: TGTGCCAGCAGCGCGGGACTAGGTAACCCTGGGGCCAACGTCCTGACTTTC
cdr3_aa: CASSAGLGNPGANVLTF

j_call: TRBJ2-2
v_call: TRBV7-2
clone_size: -
d_call: TRBD2
cdr3_nt: TGTGCCAGCAGCCGACTAGCGGGAGCCGGGGAGCTGTTTTTT
cdr3_aa: CASSRLAGAGELFF

j_call: TRBJ2-1
v_call: TRBV11-2
clone_size: -
d_call: -
cdr3_nt: TGTGCCAGCAGCTTAGTGGGAGGGGGGAGGAATGAGCAGTTCTTC
cdr3_aa: CASSLVGGGRNEQFF

j_call: TRBJ1-6
v_call: TRBV5-5
clone_size: few
d_call: -
cdr3_nt: TGTGCCAGCAGCCGAAACAGGGCCCGCTTGGACCTAACACCCCTCCACTTT
cdr3_aa: CASSRNRARLDLTPLHF

j_call: TRBJ1-6
v_call: TRBV5-6
clone_size: few
d_call: -
cdr3_nt: TGTGCCAGCAGCTTGGGGACAGCCTTATCTACCCTCCACTTT
cdr3_aa: CASSLGTALSTLHF

j_call: TRBJ1-5
v_call: TRBV28
clone_size: few
d_call: -
cdr3_nt: TGTGCCAGCAGTGGTACAGGGATTTGGGGCAATCAGCCCCAGCATTTT
cdr3_aa: CASSGTGIWGNQPQHF

j_call: TRBJ2-2
v_call: TRBV11-2
clone_size: -
d_call: -
cdr3_nt: TGTGCCAGCAGCTGGAGTGCCGGGGAGCTGTTTTTT
cdr3_aa: CASSWSAGELFF

j_call: TRBJ2-3
v_call: TRBV7-2
clone_size: few
d_call: -
cdr3_nt: TGTGCCAGCAGCCCCAGGGGAGATACGCAGTATTTT
cdr3_aa: CASSPRGDTQYF

j_call: TRBJ1-2
v_call: TRBV28
clone_size: -
d_call: TRBD1
cdr3_nt: TGTGCCAGCAGTCCGGGACAGGCTTCCTATGGCTACACCTTC
cdr3_aa: CASSPGQASYGYTF